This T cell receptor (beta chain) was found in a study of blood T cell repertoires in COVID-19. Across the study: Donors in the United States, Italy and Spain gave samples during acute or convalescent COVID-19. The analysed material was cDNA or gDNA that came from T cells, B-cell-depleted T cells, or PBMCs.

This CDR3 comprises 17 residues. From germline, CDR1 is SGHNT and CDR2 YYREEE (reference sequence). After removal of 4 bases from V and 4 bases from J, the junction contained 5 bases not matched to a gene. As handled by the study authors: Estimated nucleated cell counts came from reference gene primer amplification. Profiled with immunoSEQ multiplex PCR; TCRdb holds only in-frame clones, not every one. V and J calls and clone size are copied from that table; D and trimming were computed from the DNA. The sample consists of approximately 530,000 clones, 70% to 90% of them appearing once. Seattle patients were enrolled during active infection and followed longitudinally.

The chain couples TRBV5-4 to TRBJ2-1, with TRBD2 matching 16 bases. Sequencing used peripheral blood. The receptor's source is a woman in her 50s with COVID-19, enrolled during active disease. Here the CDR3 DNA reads TGTGCCAGCAGCGTGGGACTAGCGGGGGGGCAGTACAATGAGCAGTTCTTC. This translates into CASSVGLAGGQYNEQFF.